These 5 T cell receptor beta chains were all obtained from the same sample, sequenced in a study of blood T cell repertoires in COVID-19. The table came from immunoSEQ multiplex PCR; TCRdb's copy has only in-frame clones and leaves some out. The data hold over 200,000 clones, with around 89% observed a single time. Sequenced sample: PBMCs or T cells enriched from blood (not recorded which). The receptor source for this set is a man aged 35-49 years who had recovered from COVID-19.

The rearrangement links TRBV27 to TRBJ1-2, with D possibly being TRBD1 (5 bases). The V end lost 3 bases, the J end lost 8 bases, and 16 bases lay between the germline ends. Germline V CDR1 and CDR2: MNHEY, SMNVEV (reference sequence). The CDR3 covers 14 residues. CDR3 bases: TGTGCCAGCAGTTTTTCGGGGGGTCAAGGAGGCTACACCTTC. Its protein product is CASSFSGGQGGYTF.

This clone appeared once. This chain uses TRBV2 with TRBJ1-4; D is possibly TRBD1 (6 bases). Germline assignment: CDR1 SNHLY and CDR2 FYNNEI. Trimming removed 7 bases from V and 0 bases from J, with 12 bases in between. The CDR3 has 15 amino acids. CDR3 loop: CASIWTEATNEKLFF. CDR3 nucleotides: TGTGCCAGCATCTGGACAGAAGCAACTAATGAAAAACTGTTTTTT.

The chain couples TRBV30 to TRBJ2-1, with no clear D. With 3 bases removed from V and 3 bases from J, the gap between germline ends came to 6 bases. The CDR3 extends over 12 amino acids. CDR1 is GTSNPN, CDR2 SVGIG, per germline (reference sequence). The CDR3 reads CAWSIYYNEQFF. The CDR3 DNA sequence: TGTGCCTGGAGCATCTACTACAATGAGCAGTTCTTC. Full variable domain (outside the CDR3, taken from reference TRBV30 and TRBJ2-1): SQTIHQWPATLVQPVGSPLSLECTVEGTSNPNLYWYRQAAGRGLQLLFYSVGIGQISSEVPQNLSASRPQDRQFILSSKKLLLSDSGFYLCAWSIYYNEQFFGPGTRLTVL.

The rearrangement uses TRBV28 and TRBJ2-3; 9 nucleotides agree with TRBD2. CDR1 and CDR2 (germline): MDHEN, SYDVKM. The CDR3 sequence is 16 residues long. The V gene end was trimmed by 2 bases and the J gene end by 4 bases; junction bases not matched to a gene: 7. The DNA for the CDR3 is TGTGCCAGCAGTTTAAGTGGCGGGAGGGCTTCAGATACGCAGTATTTT. Protein sequence: CASSLSGGRASDTQYF.

This clone came up once. The chain has TRBV5-1 and TRBJ2-6; 8 positions agree with TRBD1. Germline V gives CDR1 SGHRS, CDR2 YFSETQ. The CDR3 is 18 amino acids. V lost 0 bases to trimming and J lost 0 bases; unmatched junction nucleotides: 5. The CDR3 bases are TGCGCCAGCAGCTTGGTGGGGACAGGAGTCTCTGGGGCCAACGTCCTGACTTTC. Encoded protein: CASSLVGTGVSGANVLTF.